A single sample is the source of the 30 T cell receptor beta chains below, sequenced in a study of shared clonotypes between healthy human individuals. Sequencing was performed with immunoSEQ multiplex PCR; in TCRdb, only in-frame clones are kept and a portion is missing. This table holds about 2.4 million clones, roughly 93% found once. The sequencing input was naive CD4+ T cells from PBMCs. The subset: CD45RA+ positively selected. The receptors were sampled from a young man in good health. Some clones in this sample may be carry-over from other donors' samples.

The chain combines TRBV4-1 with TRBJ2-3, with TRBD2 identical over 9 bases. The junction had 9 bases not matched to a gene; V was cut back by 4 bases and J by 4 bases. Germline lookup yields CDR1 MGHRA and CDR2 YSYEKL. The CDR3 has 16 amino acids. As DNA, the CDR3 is TGCGCCAGCAGCCCGCTTTTAGCGGGAGTAGCAGATACGCAGTATTTT. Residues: CASSPLLAGVADTQYF.

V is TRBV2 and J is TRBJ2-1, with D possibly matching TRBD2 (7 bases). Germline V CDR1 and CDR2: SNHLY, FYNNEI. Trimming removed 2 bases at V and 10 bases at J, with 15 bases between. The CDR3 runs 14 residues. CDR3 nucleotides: TGTGCCAGCAGTGAAAGGGGGGGCGGGAGCGAGCAGTTCTTC. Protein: CASSERGGGSEQFF.

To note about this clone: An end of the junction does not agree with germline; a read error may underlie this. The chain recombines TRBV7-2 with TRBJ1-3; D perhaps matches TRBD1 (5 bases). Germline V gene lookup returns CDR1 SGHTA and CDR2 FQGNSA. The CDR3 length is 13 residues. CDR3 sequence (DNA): TGTGCCAGCAGCGGAGGGGTCTCCGTCGCCGTAGTGTTT. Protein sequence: CASSGGVSVAVVF.

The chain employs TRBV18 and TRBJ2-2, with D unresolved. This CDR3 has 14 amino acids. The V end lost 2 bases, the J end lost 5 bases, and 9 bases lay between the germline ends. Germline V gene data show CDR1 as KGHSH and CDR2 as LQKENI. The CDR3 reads CASSPRIGTGELFF. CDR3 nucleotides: TGTGCCAGCTCACCAAGGATAGGAACCGGGGAGCTGTTTTTT.

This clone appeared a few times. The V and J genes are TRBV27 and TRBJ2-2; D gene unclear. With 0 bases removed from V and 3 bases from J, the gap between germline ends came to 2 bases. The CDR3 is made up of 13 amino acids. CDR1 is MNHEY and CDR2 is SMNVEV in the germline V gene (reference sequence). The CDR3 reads CASSLSYTGELFF. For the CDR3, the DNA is TGTGCCAGCAGTTTATCGTACACCGGGGAGCTGTTTTTT.

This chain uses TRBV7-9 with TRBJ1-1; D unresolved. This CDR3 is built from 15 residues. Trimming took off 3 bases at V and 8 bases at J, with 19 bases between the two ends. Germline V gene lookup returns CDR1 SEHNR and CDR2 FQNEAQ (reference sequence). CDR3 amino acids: CASSLADGRPGEAFF. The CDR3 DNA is TGTGCCAGCAGCTTGGCGGACGGCAGACCTGGCGAAGCTTTCTTT.

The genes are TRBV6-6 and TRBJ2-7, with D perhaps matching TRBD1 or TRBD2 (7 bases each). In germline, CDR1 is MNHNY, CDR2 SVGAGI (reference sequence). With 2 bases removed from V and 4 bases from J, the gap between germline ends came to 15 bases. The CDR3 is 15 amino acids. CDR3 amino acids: CASSYLAQGGYEQYF. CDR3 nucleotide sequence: TGTGCCAGCAGTTACCTTGCTCAGGGGGGGTACGAGCAGTACTTC.

CDR3 nucleotides: TGTGCCAGCAGCCAGGGGGCTTTGGAGAAACCCTCCTACGAGCAGTACTTC. This encodes CASSQGALEKPSYEQYF. V and J are TRBV4-2 and TRBJ2-7; possible D gene TRBD1, 6 bases. Trimming removed 3 bases from V and 0 bases from J, with 18 bases in between. The length of the CDR3 is 17 residues. Germline lookup yields CDR1 LGHNA and CDR2 YNFKEQ.

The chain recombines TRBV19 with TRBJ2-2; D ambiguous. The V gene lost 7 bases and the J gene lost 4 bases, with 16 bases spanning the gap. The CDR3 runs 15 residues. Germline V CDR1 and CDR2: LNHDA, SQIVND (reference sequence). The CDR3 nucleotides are TGTGCCAGTAAGGTAGGGCGACCAGTCACCGGGGAGCTGTTTTTT. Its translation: CASKVGRPVTGELFF.

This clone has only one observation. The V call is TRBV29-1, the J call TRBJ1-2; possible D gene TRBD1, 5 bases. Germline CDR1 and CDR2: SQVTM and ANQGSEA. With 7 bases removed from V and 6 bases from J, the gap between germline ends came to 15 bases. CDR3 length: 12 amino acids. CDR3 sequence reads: CSGLGTVDGYTF. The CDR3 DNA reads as TGCAGCGGTCTGGGGACGGTAGATGGCTACACCTTC.

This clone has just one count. In DNA, the CDR3 is TGTGCCAGCTCACCAGAGACAGGGGTCTACGAGCAGTACTTC. Its translation: CASSPETGVYEQYF. V is TRBV18 and J is TRBJ2-7; 8 positions match TRBD1. Germline V gene sequence: CDR1 KGHSH, CDR2 LQKENI. There are 14 residues in the CDR3. Unmatched junction bases numbered 3, after V lost 2 bases and J lost 3 bases.

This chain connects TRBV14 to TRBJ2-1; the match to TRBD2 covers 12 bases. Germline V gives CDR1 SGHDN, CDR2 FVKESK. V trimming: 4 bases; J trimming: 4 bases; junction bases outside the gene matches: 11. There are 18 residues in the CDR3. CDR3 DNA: TGTGCCAGCAGCCCAAACTTCGGACTAGCGGGATATTACAATGAGCAGTTCTTC. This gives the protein CASSPNFGLAGYYNEQFF.

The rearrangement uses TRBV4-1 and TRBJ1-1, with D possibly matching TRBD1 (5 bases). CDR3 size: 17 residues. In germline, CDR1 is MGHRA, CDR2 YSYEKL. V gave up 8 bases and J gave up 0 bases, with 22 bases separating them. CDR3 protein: CASSAGSRDLMNTEAFF. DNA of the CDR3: TGCGCCAGCTCGGCAGGGTCGCGGGATCTCATGAACACTGAAGCTTTCTTT.

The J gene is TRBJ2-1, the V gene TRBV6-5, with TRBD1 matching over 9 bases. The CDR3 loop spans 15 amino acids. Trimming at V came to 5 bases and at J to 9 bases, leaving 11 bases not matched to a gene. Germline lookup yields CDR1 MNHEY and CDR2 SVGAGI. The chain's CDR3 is CASSPTGTGIFEQFF. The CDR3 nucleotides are TGTGCCAGCAGTCCGACCGGGACAGGGATTTTTGAGCAGTTCTTC.

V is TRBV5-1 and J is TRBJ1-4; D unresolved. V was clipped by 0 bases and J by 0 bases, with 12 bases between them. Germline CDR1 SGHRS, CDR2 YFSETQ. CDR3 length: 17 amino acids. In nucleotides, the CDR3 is TGCGCCAGCAGCTTGGCAGGCAGACCTGCAACTAATGAAAAACTGTTTTTT. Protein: CASSLAGRPATNEKLFF. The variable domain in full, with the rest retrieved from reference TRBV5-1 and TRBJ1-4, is KAGVTQTPRYLIKTRGQQVTLSCSPISGHRSVSWYQQTPGQGLQFLFEYFSETQRNKGNFPGRFSGRQFSNSRSEMNVSTLELGDSALYLCASSLAGRPATNEKLFFGSGTQLSVL.

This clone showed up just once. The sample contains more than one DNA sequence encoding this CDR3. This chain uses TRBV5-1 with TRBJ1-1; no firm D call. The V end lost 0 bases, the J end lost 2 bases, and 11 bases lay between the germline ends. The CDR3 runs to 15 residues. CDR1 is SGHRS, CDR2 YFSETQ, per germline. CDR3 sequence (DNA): TGCGCCAGCAGCTTGGTCTCAGGTGGTAACACTGAAGCTTTCTTT. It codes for CASSLVSGGNTEAFF.

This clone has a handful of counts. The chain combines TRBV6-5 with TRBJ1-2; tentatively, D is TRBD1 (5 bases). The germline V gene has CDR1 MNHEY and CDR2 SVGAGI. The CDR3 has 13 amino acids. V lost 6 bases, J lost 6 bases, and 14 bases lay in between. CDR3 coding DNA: TGTGCCAGCAGCCCCAGGGCGATCGATGGCTACACCTTC. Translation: CASSPRAIDGYTF.

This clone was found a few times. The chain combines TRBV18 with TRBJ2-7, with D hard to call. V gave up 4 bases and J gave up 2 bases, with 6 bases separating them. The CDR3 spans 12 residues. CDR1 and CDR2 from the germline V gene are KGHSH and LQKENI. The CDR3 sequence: CASSQDPYEQYF. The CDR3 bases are TGTGCCAGCTCACAGGACCCCTACGAGCAGTACTTC.

CDR3 bases: TGTGCCAGCAGTCGGGCATGGGGGGCTCCTGGAAACACCATATATTTT. This encodes CASSRAWGAPGNTIYF. The chain carries TRBV28 and TRBJ1-3, with a possible D match to TRBD1 (6 bases). V was cut by 5 bases and J by 2 bases, with 16 bases left in between. CDR3 length: 16 residues. CDR1 is MDHEN, CDR2 SYDVKM, per germline. Drawing the rest from reference TRBV28 and TRBJ1-3, the complete variable domain is DVKVTQSSRYLVKRTGEKVFLECVQDMDHENMFWYRQDPGLGLRLIYFSYDVKMKEKGDIPEGYSVSREKKERFSLILESASTNQTSMYLCASSRAWGAPGNTIYFGEGSWLTVV.

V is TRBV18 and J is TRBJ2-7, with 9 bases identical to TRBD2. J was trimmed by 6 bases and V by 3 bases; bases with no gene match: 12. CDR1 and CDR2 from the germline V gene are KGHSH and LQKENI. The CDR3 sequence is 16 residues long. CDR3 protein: CASSPAAAGGTLEQYF. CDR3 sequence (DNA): TGTGCCAGCTCACCCGCCGCGGCGGGAGGGACCCTCGAGCAGTACTTC.

CDR3 coding DNA: TGCGCCAGCAGCTTGGAACTAGCGCTCTCCTACGAGCAGTACTTC. Its translation is CASSLELALSYEQYF. The genes are TRBV5-1 and TRBJ2-7, with 7 nucleotides matching TRBD2. The CDR3 is 15 residues long. Germline V gene lookup returns CDR1 SGHRS and CDR2 YFSETQ. V dropped 0 bases and J dropped 0; count of bases not matched to a gene: 3.

CDR3 sequence: CASSTGRATDTQYF. In DNA, the CDR3 is TGTGCCAGCAGCACGGGACGGGCAACAGATACGCAGTATTTT. The chain carries TRBV7-3 and TRBJ2-3; perhaps D is TRBD1 or TRBD2 (5 bases each). Per germline, CDR1 SGHTA and CDR2 FQGTGA. This CDR3 spans 14 amino acids. Trimming removed 5 bases from V and 3 bases from J, with 12 bases in between. Full variable domain (outside the CDR3, taken from reference TRBV7-3 and TRBJ2-3): GAGVSQTPSNKVTEKGKYVELRCDPISGHTALYWYRQSLGQGPEFLIYFQGTGAADDSGLPNDRFFAVRPEGSVSTLKIQRTERGDSAVYLCASSTGRATDTQYFGPGTRLTVL.

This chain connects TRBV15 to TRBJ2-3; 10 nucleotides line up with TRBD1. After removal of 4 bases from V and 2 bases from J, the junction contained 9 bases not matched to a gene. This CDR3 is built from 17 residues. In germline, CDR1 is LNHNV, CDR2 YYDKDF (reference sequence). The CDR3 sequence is CATSTRTGGHPTDTQYF. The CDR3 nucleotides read TGTGCCACCAGCACGAGGACAGGGGGACACCCCACAGATACGCAGTATTTT.

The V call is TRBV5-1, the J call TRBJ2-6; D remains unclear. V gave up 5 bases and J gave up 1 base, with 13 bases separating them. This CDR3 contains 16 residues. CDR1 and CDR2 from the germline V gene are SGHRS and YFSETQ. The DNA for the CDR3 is TGCGCCAGCAGACCCGACGCCGGGTCTGGGGCCAACGTCCTGACTTTC. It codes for CASRPDAGSGANVLTF.

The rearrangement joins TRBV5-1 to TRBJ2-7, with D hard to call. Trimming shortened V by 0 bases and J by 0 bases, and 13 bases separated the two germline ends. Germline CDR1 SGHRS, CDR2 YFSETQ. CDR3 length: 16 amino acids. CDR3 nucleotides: TGCGCCAGCAGCTTGGATGTCTACCCTCCCTCCTACGAGCAGTACTTC. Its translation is CASSLDVYPPSYEQYF.

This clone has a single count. The CDR3 bases are TGTGCCTGGAGAGTGATCCCGGACAGAAACTCCTACAATGAGCAGTTCTTC. It encodes CAWRVIPDRNSYNEQFF. The chain is built from TRBV30 and TRBJ2-1; the D gene is possibly TRBD1 (6 bases). Trimming took off 3 bases at V and 0 bases at J, with 18 bases between the two ends. CDR1 GTSNPN and CDR2 SVGIG come from the germline V gene (reference sequence). The CDR3 is made up of 17 amino acids.

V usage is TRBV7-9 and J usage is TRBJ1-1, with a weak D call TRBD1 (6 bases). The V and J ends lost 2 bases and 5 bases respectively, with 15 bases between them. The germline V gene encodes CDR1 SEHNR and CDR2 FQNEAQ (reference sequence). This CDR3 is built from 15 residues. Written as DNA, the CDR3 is TGTGCCAGCAGCTTACCCAACAGGGTTGAAACTGAAGCTTTCTTT. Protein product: CASSLPNRVETEAFF.

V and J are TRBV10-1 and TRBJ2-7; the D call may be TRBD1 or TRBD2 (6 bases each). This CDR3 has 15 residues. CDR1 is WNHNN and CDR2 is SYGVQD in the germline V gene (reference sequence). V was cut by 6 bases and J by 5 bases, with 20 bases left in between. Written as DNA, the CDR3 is TGCGCCAGCAGCCCCACCGGGGGCCACTTTAACGAGCAGTACTTC. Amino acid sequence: CASSPTGGHFNEQYF.

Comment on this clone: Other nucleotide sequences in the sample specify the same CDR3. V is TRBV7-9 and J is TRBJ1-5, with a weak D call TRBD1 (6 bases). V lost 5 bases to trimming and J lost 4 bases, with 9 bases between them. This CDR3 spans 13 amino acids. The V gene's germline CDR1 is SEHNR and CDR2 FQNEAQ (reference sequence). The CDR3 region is CASSGGGNQPQHF. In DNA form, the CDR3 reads TGTGCCAGCAGCGGAGGGGGGAATCAGCCCCAGCATTTT.

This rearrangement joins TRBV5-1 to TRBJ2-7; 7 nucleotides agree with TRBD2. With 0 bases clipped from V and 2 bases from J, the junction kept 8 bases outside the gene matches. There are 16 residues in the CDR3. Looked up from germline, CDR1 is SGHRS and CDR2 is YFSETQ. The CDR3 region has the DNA TGCGCCAGCAGCTTGGAGCCAGCGGGGATTACCTACGAGCAGTACTTC. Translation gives CASSLEPAGITYEQYF.